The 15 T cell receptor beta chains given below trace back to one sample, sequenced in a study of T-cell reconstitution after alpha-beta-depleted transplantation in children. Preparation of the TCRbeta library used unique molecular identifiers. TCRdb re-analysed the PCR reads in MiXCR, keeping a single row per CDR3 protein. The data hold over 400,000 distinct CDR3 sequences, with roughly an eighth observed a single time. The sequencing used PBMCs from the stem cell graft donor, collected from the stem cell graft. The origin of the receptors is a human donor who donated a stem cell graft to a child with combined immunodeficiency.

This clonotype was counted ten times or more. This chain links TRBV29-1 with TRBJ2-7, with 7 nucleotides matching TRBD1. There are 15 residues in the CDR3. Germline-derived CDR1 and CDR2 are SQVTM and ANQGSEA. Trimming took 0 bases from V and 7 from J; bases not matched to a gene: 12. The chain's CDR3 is CSVEDLNRGSGEQYF. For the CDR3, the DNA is TGCAGCGTTGAAGACCTTAACAGGGGATCGGGTGAGCAGTACTTC.

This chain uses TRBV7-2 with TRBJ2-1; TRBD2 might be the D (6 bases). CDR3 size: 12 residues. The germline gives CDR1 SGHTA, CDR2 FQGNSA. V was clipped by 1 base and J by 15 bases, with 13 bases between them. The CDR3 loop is CASSLVPGDTFF. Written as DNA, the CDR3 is TGTGCCAGCAGCTTAGTTCCGGGAGATACGTTCTTC. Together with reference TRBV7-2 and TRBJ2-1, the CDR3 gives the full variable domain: GAGVSQSPSNKVTEKGKDVELRCDPISGHTALYWYRQSLGQGLEFLIYFQGNSAPDKSGLPSDRFSAERTGGSVSTLTIQRTQQEDSAVYLCASSLVPGDTFFGPGTRLTVL.

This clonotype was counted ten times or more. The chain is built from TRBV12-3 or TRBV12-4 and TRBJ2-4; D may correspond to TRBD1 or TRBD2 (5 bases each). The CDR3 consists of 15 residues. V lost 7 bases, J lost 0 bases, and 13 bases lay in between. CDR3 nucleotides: TGTGCCAGCACCACGGGGCACAGAGCCAAAAACATTCAGTACTTC. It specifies CASTTGHRAKNIQYF.

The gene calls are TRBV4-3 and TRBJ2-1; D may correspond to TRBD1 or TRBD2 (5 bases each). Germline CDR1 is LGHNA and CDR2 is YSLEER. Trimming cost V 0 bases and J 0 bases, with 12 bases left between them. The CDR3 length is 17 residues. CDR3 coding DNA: TGCGCCAGCAGCCAAGATTTTTCGAGGGGCTCCTACAATGAGCAGTTCTTC. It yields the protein CASSQDFSRGSYNEQFF.

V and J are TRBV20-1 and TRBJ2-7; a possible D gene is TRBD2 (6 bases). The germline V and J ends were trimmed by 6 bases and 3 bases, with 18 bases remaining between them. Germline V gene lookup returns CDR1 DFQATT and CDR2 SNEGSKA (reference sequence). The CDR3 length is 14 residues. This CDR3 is CSAHVDGGDYEQYF. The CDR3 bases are TGCAGTGCCCACGTCGACGGGGGAGACTACGAGCAGTACTTC.

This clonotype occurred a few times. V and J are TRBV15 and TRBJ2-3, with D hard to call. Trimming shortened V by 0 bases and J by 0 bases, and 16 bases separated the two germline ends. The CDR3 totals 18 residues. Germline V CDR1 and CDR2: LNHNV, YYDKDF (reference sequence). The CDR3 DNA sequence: TGTGCCACCAGCAGAGATTTGGGCGGTACTTCTAGCACAGATACGCAGTATTTT. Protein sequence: CATSRDLGGTSSTDTQYF.

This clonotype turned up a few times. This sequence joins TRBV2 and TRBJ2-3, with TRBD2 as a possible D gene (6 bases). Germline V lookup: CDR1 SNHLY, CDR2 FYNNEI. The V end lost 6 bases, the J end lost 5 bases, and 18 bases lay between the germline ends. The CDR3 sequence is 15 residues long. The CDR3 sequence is CASRRDSRTGDTQYF. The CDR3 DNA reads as TGTGCCAGCAGGCGGGACTCCAGGACGGGAGATACGCAGTATTTT.

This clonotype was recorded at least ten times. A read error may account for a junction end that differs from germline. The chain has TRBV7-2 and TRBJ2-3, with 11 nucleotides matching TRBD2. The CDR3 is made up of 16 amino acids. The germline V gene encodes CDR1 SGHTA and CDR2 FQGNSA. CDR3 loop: CASSLRLAGGTDTQYF. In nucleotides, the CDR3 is TGCGCCAGCAGCTTGCGGCTAGCGGGGGGAACAGATACGCAGTATTTT.

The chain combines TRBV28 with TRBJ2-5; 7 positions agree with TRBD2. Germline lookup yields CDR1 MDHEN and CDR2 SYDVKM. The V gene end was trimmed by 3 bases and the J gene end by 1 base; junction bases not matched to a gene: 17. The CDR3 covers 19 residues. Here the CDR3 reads CASSFILLRGRSPQETQYF. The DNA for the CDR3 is TGTGCCAGCAGTTTTATCCTGTTGCGGGGGAGAAGCCCCCAAGAGACCCAGTACTTC.

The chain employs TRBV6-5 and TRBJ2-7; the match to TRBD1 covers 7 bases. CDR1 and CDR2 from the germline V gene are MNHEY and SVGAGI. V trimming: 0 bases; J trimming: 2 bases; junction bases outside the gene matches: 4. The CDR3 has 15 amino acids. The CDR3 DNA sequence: TGTGCCAGCAGTTACTCGACAGGGAATGCCTACGAGCAGTACTTC. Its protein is CASSYSTGNAYEQYF.

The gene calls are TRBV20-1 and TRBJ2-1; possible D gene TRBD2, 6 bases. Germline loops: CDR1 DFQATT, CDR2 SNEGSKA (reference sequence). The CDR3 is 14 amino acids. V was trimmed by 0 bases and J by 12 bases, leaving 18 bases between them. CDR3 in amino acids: CSARDISGAAPQFF. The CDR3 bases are TGCAGTGCTAGAGACATTAGCGGAGCGGCCCCGCAGTTCTTC.

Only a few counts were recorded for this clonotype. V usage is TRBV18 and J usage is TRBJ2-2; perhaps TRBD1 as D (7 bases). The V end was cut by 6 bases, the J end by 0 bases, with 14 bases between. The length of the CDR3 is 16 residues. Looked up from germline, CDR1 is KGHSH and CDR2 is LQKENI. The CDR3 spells CASSGGQPTNTGELFF. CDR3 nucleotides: TGTGCCAGCTCGGGGGGACAGCCCACGAACACCGGGGAGCTGTTTTTT.

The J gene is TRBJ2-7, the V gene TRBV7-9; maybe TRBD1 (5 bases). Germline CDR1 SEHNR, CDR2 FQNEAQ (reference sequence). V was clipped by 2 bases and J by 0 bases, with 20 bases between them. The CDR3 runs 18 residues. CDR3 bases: TGTGCCAGCAGCTTATTGAGCACCAGAGGAGACAGCTCCTACGAGCAGTACTTC. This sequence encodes CASSLLSTRGDSSYEQYF.

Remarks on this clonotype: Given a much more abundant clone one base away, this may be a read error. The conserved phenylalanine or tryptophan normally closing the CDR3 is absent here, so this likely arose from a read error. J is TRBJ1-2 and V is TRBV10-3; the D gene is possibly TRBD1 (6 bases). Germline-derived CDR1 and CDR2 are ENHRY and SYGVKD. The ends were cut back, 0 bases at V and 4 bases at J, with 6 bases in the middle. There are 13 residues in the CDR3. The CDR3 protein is CAISESTGYGYTY. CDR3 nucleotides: TGTGCCATCAGTGAGTCGACAGGCTATGGCTACACCTAC.

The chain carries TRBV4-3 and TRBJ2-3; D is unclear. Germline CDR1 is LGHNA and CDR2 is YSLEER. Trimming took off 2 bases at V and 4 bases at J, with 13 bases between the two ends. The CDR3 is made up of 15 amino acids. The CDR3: CASSQSALGADTQYF. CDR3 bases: TGCGCCAGCAGCCAAAGTGCACTCGGCGCAGATACGCAGTATTTT.